The 12 T cell receptor beta chains below come from one sample, sequenced in a study of long-term antiretroviral therapy in people with HIV (dated 2022 in TCRdb). The immunoSEQ hsTCRB v3.0 assay was used at survey level resolution to sequence the TRB variable region. TCRdb took this table from immuneACCESS and kept in-frame rearrangements with V and J called. Such tables lack part of the clones; where checked against another copy, unresolved V genes explain under half of the gap, and the rest is unexplained. The sample has fewer than 25,000 clones on record, approximately 95% of them singletons. Around 2.2% of the sample rests with the top ten. This material consisted of unsorted PBMCs, taken about 4.7 years after starting antiretroviral therapy. The receptors derive from a woman between 45 and 60 years old with HIV.

Remarks on this clone: The junction differs from germline at one of its ends, possibly a read error. This sequence joins TRBV4-2 and TRBJ2-7; TRBD2 matches 13 bases. The CDR3 is 17 residues long. Germline lookup yields CDR1 LGHNA and CDR2 YNFKEQ. DNA for the CDR3: TGTGCCAGCAGCCAAGATAGCCCGGGACTAGCGGGATACGCGCAGTACTTC. Amino acids: CASSQDSPGLAGYAQYF.

The chain combines TRBV19 with TRBJ2-1; 10 nucleotides line up with TRBD2. Germline CDR1 reads LNHDA; CDR2 reads SQIVND (reference sequence). There are 15 residues in the CDR3. After removal of 6 bases from V and 4 bases from J, the junction contained 6 bases not matched to a gene. The CDR3: CASSASSGSYNEQFF. CDR3 coding DNA: TGTGCCAGTAGCGCTTCTAGCGGGAGTTACAATGAGCAGTTCTTC.

Points on this clone: Its ends do not fully match the called genes, so a read error is possible. The chain carries TRBV6-1 and TRBJ2-7, with D perhaps TRBD1 (6 bases). The CDR3 contains 10 residues. Germline V gene lookup returns CDR1 MNHNS and CDR2 SASEGT. The CDR3 is CASSSGELRF. CDR3 nucleotides: TGTGCCAGCAGTTCAGGGGAGTTGCGCTTC.

The chain couples TRBV19 to TRBJ1-1; TRBD1 aligns across 9 bases. From germline, CDR1 is LNHDA and CDR2 SQIVND (reference sequence). The CDR3 loop spans 14 amino acids. J gave up 5 bases and V 8 bases, and 9 bases lay outside the gene matches. The CDR3 nucleotides are TGTGCCAGTGAAACCGGGACAGGGCGGACTGAAGCTTTCTTT. Protein: CASETGTGRTEAFF.

The V call is TRBV7-9, the J call TRBJ2-5; 10 nucleotides line up with TRBD2. The CDR3 has 15 amino acids. V lost 2 bases, J lost 0 bases, and 0 bases stayed unmatched. The germline gives CDR1 SEHNR, CDR2 FQNEAQ (reference sequence). The CDR3 DNA follows: TGTGCCAGCAGCTTAACTAGCGGGAACCAAGAGACCCAGTACTTC. It specifies CASSLTSGNQETQYF.

The chain combines TRBV29-1 with TRBJ2-3; 10 nucleotides match TRBD2. Germline V lookup: CDR1 SQVTM, CDR2 ANQGSEA. CDR3 length: 15 amino acids. V gave up 3 bases and J gave up 6 bases; unmatched junction bases: 9. The CDR3 sequence is CSVEALAGAGDTQYF. The CDR3 DNA reads as TGCAGCGTTGAGGCCCTAGCGGGAGCTGGGGATACGCAGTATTTT.

This sequence joins TRBV5-6 and TRBJ2-3; D is unclear. The V end lost 7 bases, the J end lost 0 bases, and 12 bases lay between the germline ends. This CDR3 contains 14 residues. The V gene's germline CDR1 is SGHDT and CDR2 YYEEEE. CDR3 in amino acids: CASELSFSTDTQYF. The CDR3 DNA reads as TGTGCCAGCGAACTGTCTTTTAGCACAGATACGCAGTATTTT.

This rearrangement joins TRBV7-2 to TRBJ1-2, with D possibly TRBD1 on 6 matching bases. Germline CDR1 is SGHTA and CDR2 is FQGNSA. Trimming shortened V by 4 bases and J by 7 bases, and 16 bases separated the two germline ends. CDR3 size: 14 residues. The CDR3 reads CASSSNQGGGGYTF. The CDR3 DNA reads as TGTGCCAGCAGCTCAAATCAGGGAGGGGGTGGCTACACCTTC. The variable domain in full, with the rest retrieved from reference TRBV7-2 and TRBJ1-2, is GAGVSQSPSNKVTEKGKDVELRCDPISGHTALYWYRQSLGQGLEFLIYFQGNSAPDKSGLPSDRFSAERTGGSVSTLTIQRTQQEDSAVYLCASSSNQGGGGYTFGSGTRLTVV.

The sample holds one count of this clone. The CDR3 spells CAISDSAQEKLFF. The CDR3 nucleotides are TGTGCCATCAGTGATTCGGCACAGGAAAAACTGTTTTTT. The gene calls are TRBV10-3 and TRBJ1-4; no clear D. This CDR3 region has 13 residues. Germline V lookup: CDR1 ENHRY, CDR2 SYGVKD. Between the trimmed V and J ends, which lost 3 bases and 8 bases, there was a span of 10 bases.

The chain couples TRBV7-9 to TRBJ2-3, with a tentative D call TRBD2 (6 bases). The length of the CDR3 is 17 residues. Germline V gene sequence: CDR1 SEHNR, CDR2 FQNEAQ (reference sequence). V lost 7 bases and J lost 1, with 21 bases in between. Here the CDR3 DNA reads TGTGCCAGCACCTACCTTCGGGGGAGAAAGGGCACAGATACGCAGTATTTT. It codes for CASTYLRGRKGTDTQYF.

This clone was recorded once. V is TRBV7-9 and J is TRBJ2-1, with 10 bases lining up with TRBD2. Germline lookup yields CDR1 SEHNR and CDR2 FQNEAQ (reference sequence). The CDR3 is 15 residues long. V trimming: 4 bases; J trimming: 3 bases; junction bases outside the gene matches: 3. This CDR3 reads CASSSLAGYYNEQFF. The CDR3 DNA reads TGTGCCAGCAGCTCACTAGCGGGATACTACAATGAGCAGTTCTTC. Full variable domain (missing parts from reference TRBV7-9 and TRBJ2-1): DTGVSQNPRHKITKRGQNVTFRCDPISEHNRLYWYRQTLGQGPEFLTYFQNEAQLEKSRLLSDRFSAERPKGSFSTLEIQRTEQGDSAMYLCASSSLAGYYNEQFFGPGTRLTVL.

The rearrangement uses TRBV4-1 and TRBJ2-3; D gene unclear. Per the germline V gene, CDR1 is MGHRA and CDR2 is YSYEKL. The CDR3 is made up of 17 amino acids. V was shortened by 2 bases and J by 0 bases, with 15 bases between the two germline ends. The CDR3 loop is CASSQLPDGTSTDTQYF. CDR3 DNA: TGCGCCAGCAGCCAACTCCCAGACGGTACTAGCACAGATACGCAGTATTTT.